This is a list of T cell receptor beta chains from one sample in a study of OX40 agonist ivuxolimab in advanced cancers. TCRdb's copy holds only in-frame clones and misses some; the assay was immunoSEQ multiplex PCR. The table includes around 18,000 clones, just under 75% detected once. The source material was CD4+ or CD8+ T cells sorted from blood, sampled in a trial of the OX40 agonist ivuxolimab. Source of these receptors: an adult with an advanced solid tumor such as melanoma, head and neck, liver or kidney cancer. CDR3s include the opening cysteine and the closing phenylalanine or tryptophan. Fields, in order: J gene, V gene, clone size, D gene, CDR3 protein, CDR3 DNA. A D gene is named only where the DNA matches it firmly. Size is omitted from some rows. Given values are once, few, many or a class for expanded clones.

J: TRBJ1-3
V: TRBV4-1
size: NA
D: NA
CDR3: CASSQEVTYSGNTIYF
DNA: TGCGCCAGCAGCCAAGAAGTCACCTACTCTGGAAACACCATATATTTT

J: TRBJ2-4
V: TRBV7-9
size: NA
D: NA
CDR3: CASSLEHRGDPIQYF
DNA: TGTGCCAGCAGCTTAGAACATAGGGGTGACCCCATTCAGTACTTC

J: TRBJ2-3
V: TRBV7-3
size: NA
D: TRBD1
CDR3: CASSPHPGTGGTDTQYF
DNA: TGTGCCAGCAGCCCACACCCCGGGACAGGGGGCACAGATACGCAGTATTTT

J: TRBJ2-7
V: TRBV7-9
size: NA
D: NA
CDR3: CASSLEAGVQYEQYF
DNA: TGTGCCAGCAGCTTAGAGGCAGGGGTTCAGTACGAGCAGTACTTC

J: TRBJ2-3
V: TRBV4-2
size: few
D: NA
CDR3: CASSQVRGDSLRDTQYF
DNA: TGTGCCAGCAGCCAAGTAAGGGGCGACTCTCTGAGAGATACGCAGTATTTT

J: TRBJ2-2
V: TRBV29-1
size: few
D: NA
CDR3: CSVVQGDTGELFF
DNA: TGCAGCGTTGTACAGGGCGACACCGGGGAGCTGTTTTTT

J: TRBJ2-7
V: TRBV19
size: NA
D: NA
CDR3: CASSLSAFDYEQYF
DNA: TGTGCCAGTAGTCTGTCCGCGTTCGACTACGAGCAGTACTTC

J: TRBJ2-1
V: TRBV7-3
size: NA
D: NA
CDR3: CASSGPHNEQFF
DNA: TGTGCCAGCAGCGGACCGCACAATGAGCAGTTCTTC

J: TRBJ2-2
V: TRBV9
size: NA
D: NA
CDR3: CASSVENTGELFF
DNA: TGTGCCAGCAGCGTAGAGAACACCGGGGAGCTGTTTTTT

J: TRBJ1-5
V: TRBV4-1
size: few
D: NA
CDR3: CASSQARHGNQPQHF
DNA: TGCGCCAGCAGCCAGGCCAGACACGGCAATCAGCCCCAGCATTTT

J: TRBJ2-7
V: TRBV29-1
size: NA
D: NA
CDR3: CSASGVKEQYF
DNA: TGCAGCGCCTCAGGGGTGAAGGAGCAGTACTTC

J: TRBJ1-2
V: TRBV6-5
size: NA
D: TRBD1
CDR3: CASSYSNTGGGGYTF
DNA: TGTGCCAGCAGTTACTCTAACACAGGGGGAGGAGGCTACACCTTC

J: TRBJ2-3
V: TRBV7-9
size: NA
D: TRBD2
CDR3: CASSLNGGGRTDTQYF
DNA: TGTGCCAGCAGCTTAAACGGCGGGGGGCGAACAGATACGCAGTATTTT

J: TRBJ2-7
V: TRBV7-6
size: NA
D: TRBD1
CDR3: CASSLGQGRRYEQYF
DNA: TGTGCCAGCAGCTTAGGACAGGGTAGGAGGTACGAGCAGTACTTC

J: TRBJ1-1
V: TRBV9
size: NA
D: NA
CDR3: CASSVVTMGSEAFF
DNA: TGTGCCAGCAGCGTAGTAACAATGGGCTCTGAAGCTTTCTTT

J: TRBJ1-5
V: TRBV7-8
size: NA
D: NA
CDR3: CASSFPPGMSNQPQHF
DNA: TGTGCCAGCAGCTTTCCCCCAGGGATGAGCAATCAGCCCCAGCATTTT

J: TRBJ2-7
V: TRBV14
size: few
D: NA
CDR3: CASSQDRLRPRDTLSYEQYF
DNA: TGTGCCAGCAGCCAAGATCGGCTGCGACCGAGAGACACACTATCCTACGAGCAGTACTTC

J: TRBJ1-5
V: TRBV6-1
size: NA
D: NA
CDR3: CASSEARGGVQPQHF
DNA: TGTGCCAGCAGTGAAGCTCGGGGGGGGGTCCAGCCCCAGCATTTT

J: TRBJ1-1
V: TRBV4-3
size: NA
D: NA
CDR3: CASSPGVGTEAFF
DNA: TGCGCCAGCAGCCCCGGGGTGGGCACTGAAGCTTTCTTT

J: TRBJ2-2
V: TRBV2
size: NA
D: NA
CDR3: CASRGIVRLFF
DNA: TGTGCCAGCAGGGGCATAGTTCGGCTGTTTTTT

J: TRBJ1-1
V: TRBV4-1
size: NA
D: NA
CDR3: CASSPGNTEAFF
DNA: TGCGCCAGCAGCCCAGGGAACACTGAAGCTTTCTTT

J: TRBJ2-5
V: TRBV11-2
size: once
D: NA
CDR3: CASSLGRLPEETQYF
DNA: TGTGCCAGCAGCTTAGGTCGGCTCCCCGAGGAGACCCAGTACTTC

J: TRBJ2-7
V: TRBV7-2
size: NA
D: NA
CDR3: CASSFAGGDSFYEQYF
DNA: TGTGCCAGCAGCTTCGCAGGCGGGGACTCCTTCTACGAGCAGTACTTC

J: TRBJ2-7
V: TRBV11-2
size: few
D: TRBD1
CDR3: CASSYSTGALSYEQYF
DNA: TGTGCCAGCAGCTATTCCACAGGGGCGCTCTCCTACGAGCAGTACTTC

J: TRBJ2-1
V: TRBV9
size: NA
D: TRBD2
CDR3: CASSPGTRGDEQFF
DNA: TGTGCCAGCAGCCCAGGGACTAGAGGCGATGAGCAGTTCTTC

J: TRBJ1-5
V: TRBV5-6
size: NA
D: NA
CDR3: CASSHRLGNQPQHF
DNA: TGTGCCAGCAGCCACCGACTCGGAAATCAGCCCCAGCATTTT

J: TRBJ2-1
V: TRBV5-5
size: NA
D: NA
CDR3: CASSITGRGSYNEQFF
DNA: TGTGCCAGCAGCATTACAGGGAGAGGATCCTACAATGAGCAGTTCTTC

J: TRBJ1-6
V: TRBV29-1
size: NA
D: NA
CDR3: CSVGGGVKRTNSPLHF
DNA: TGCAGCGTTGGAGGGGGGGTAAAGAGGACAAATTCACCCCTCCACTTT

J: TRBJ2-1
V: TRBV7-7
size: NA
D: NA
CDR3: CASSLDRSAFGEQFF
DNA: TGTGCTAGCAGCCTGGACAGATCCGCCTTTGGTGAGCAGTTCTTC

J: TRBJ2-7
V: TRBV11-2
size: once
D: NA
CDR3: CASSLEQGGFYEQYF
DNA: TGTGCCAGCAGCTTAGAACAGGGAGGGTTCTACGAGCAGTACTTC

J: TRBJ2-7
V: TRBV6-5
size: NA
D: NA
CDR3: CASSQGQMSYEQYF
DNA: TGTGCCAGCAGTCAGGGCCAGATGTCCTACGAGCAGTACTTC

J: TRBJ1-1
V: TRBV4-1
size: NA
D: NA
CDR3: CASSQKQGRDTEAFF
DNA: TGCGCCAGCAGCCAGAAACAGGGAAGGGACACTGAAGCTTTCTTT

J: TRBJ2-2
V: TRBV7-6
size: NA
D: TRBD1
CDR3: CASSQQGTGELFF
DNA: TGTGCCAGCAGCCAACAGGGGACCGGGGAGCTGTTTTTT

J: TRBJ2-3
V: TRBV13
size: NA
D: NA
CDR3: CASSQGRSTDTQYF
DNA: TGTGCCAGCAGCCAGGGGCGTAGCACAGATACGCAGTATTTT

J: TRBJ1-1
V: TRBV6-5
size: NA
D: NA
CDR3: CASSLYRRNTEAFF
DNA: TGTGCCAGCAGTTTATACAGGCGGAACACTGAAGCTTTCTTT

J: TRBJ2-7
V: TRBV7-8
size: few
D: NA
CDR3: CASSPGGGYEQYF
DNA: TGTGCCAGCAGCCCAGGGGGAGGGTACGAGCAGTACTTC

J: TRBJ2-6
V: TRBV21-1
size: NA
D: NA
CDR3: CASSKGRGRVRSGANVLTF
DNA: TGTGCCAGCAGCAAAGGCCGGGGCAGGGTGAGGTCTGGGGCCAACGTCCTGACTTTC

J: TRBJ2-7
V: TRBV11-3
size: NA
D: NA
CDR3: CASSLDPGYEQYF
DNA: TGTGCCAGCAGCTTAGACCCCGGTTACGAGCAGTACTTC

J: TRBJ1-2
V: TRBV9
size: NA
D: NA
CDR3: CASSAGGSGYTF
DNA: TGTGCCAGCAGCGCCGGGGGTAGTGGCTACACCTTC

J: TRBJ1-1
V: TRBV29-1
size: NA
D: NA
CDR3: CSAEKGTEAFF
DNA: TGCAGCGCCGAAAAAGGCACTGAAGCTTTCTTT

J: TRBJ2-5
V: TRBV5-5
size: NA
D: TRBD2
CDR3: CASSLVQAGALGETQYF
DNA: TGTGCCAGCAGCTTGGTGCAAGCGGGGGCCCTAGGGGAGACCCAGTACTTC

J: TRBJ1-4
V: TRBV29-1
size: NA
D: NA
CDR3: CSVRTEKLFF
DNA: TGCAGCGTTAGGACCGAAAAACTGTTTTTT

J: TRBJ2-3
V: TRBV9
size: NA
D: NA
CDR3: CASSVATDTQYF
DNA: TGTGCCAGCAGCGTCGCCACAGATACGCAGTATTTT

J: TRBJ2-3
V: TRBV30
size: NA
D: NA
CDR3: CAWSGSALGEAQYF
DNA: TGTGCCTGGAGTGGGTCGGCCTTGGGGGAGGCGCAGTATTTT

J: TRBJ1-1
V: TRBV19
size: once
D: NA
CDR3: CASSMGKNTEAFF
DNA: TGTGCCAGTAGTATGGGGAAGAACACTGAAGCTTTCTTT

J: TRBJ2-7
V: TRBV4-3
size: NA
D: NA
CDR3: CASSQDPPGARDEQYF
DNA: TGCGCCAGCAGCCAAGATCCCCCAGGGGCAAGGGACGAGCAGTACTTC

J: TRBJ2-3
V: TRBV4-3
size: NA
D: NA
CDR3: CASSQDPGSTDTQYF
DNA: TGCGCCAGCAGCCAAGACCCAGGGAGCACAGATACGCAGTATTTT

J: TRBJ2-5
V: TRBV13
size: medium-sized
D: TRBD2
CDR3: CASSLLAGDFLQETQYF
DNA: TGTGCCAGCAGCTTACTCGCGGGGGACTTCCTACAAGAGACCCAGTACTTC

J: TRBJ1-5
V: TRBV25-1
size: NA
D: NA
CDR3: CASSESGEPQHF
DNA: TGTGCCAGCAGTGAATCGGGGGAGCCCCAGCATTTT

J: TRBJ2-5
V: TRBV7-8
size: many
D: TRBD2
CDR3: CASSHGQPIRTSGLFQETQYF
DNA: TGTGCCAGCAGCCATGGACAGCCGATCAGGACTAGCGGGCTTTTTCAAGAGACCCAGTACTTC

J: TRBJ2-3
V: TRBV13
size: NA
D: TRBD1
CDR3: CASSSPGQGTTDTQYF
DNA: TGTGCCAGCAGCTCACCGGGACAGGGGACCACAGATACGCAGTATTTT

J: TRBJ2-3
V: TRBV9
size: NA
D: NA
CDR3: CASSVDPGYTDTQYF
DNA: TGTGCCAGCAGCGTAGACCCGGGTTACACAGATACGCAGTATTTT

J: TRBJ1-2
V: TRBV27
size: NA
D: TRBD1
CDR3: CASSHSSTGNYGYTF
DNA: TGTGCCAGCAGTCACTCCTCGACAGGGAACTATGGCTACACCTTC

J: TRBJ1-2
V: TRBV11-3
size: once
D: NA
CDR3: CASSANRGYTF
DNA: TGTGCCAGCAGCGCAAACCGGGGCTACACCTTC

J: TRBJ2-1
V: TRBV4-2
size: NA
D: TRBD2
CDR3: CASSQGPGGGHYNEQFF
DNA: TGTGCCAGCAGCCAAGGGCCGGGGGGGGGCCACTACAATGAGCAGTTCTTC

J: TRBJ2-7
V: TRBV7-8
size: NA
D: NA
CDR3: CASSLGGGQYEQYF
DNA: TGTGCCAGCAGCTTAGGGGGGGGACAGTACGAGCAGTACTTC

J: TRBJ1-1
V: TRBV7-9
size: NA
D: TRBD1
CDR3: CASRATSGTGSSAFF
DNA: TGTGCCAGCAGAGCAACATCCGGGACAGGGAGTAGCGCTTTCTTT

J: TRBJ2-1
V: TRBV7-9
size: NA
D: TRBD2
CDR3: CASSLTAGGPYNEQFF
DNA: TGTGCCAGCAGCCTAACAGCGGGGGGGCCCTACAATGAGCAGTTCTTC

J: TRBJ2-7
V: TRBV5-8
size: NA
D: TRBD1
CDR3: CASSLGGTGDSYEQYF
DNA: TGTGCCAGCAGCTTGGGAGGGACAGGGGACTCCTACGAGCAGTACTTC

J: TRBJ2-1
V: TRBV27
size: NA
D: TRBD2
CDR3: CASSGGASMQFF
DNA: TGTGCCAGCAGCGGGGGGGCCTCAATGCAGTTCTTC